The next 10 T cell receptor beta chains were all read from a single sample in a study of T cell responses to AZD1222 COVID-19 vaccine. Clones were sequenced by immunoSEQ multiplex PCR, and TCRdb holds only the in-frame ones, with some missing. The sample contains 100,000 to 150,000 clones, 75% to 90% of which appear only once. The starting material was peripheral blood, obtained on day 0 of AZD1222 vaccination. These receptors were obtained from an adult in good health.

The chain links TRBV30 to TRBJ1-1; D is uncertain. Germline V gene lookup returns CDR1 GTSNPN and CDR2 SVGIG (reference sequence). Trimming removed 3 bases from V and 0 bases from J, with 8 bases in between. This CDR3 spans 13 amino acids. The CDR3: CAWSRTMNTEAFF. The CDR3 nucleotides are TGTGCCTGGAGCCGAACAATGAACACTGAAGCTTTCTTT.

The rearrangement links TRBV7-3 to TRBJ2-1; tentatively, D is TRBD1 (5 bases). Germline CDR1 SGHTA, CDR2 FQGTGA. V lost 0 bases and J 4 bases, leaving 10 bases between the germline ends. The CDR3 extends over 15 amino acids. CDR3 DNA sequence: TGTGCCAGCAGCTTAACACAGGCAGAGTACAATGAGCAGTTCTTC. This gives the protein CASSLTQAEYNEQFF.

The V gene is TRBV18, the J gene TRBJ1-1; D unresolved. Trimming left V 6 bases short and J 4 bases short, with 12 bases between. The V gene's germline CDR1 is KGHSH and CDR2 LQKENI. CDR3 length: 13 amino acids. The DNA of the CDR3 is TGTGCCAGCTCTAAGGAAAGAGGCACTGAAGCTTTCTTT. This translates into CASSKERGTEAFF.

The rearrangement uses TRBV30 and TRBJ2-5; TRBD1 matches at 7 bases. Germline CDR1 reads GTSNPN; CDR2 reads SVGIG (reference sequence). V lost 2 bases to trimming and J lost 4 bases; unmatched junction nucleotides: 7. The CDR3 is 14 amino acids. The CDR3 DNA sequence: TGTGCCTGGAGTCCCTCGACAGGGATAGAGACCCAGTACTTC. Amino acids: CAWSPSTGIETQYF.

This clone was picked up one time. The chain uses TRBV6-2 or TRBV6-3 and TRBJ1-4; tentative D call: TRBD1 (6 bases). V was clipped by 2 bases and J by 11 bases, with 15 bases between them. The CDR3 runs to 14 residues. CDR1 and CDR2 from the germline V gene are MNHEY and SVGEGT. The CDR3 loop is CASSYGDGGLKLFF. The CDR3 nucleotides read TGTGCCAGCAGTTACGGGGATGGGGGGCTGAAACTGTTTTTT.

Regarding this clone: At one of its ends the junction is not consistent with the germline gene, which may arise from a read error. As DNA, the CDR3 is TGTGCCAGCAGCCAACAAGACTTC. This gives the protein CASSQQDF. The rearrangement joins TRBV7-9 to TRBJ2-7; D is unresolved. Per the germline V gene, CDR1 is SEHNR and CDR2 is FQNEAQ (reference sequence). The CDR3 covers 8 residues. The full variable domain, with the rest looked up from reference TRBV7-9 and TRBJ2-7, is DTGVSQNPRHKITKRGQNVTFRCDPISEHNRLYWYRQTLGQGPEFLTYFQNEAQLEKSRLLSDRFSAERPKGSFSTLEIQRTEQGDSAMYLCASSQQDFGPGTRLTVT.

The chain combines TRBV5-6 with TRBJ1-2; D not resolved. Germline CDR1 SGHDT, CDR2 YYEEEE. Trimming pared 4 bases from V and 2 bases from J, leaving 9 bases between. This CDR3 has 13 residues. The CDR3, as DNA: TGTGCCAGCAGCGGTGGACGGAACTATGGCTACACCTTC. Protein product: CASSGGRNYGYTF.

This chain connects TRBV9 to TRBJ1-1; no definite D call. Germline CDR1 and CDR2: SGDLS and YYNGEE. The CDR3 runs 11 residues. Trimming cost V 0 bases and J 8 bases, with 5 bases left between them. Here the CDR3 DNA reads TGTGCCAGCAGCGTAGCCAGGGAAGCTTTCTTT. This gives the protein CASSVAREAFF.

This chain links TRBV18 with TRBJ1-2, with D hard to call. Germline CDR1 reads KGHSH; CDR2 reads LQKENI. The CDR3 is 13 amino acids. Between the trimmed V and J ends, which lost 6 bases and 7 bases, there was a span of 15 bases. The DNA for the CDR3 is TGTGCCAGCTCCCCCGGCGAGGGTCGTGGCTACACCTTC. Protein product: CASSPGEGRGYTF.

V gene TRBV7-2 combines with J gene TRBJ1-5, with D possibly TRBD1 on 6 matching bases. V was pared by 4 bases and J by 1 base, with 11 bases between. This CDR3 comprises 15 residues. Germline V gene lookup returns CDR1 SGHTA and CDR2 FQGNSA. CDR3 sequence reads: CASSSQGQSNQPQHF. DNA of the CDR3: TGTGCCAGCAGCTCACAGGGTCAGAGCAATCAGCCCCAGCATTTT. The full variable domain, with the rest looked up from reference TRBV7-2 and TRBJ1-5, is GAGVSQSPSNKVTEKGKDVELRCDPISGHTALYWYRQSLGQGLEFLIYFQGNSAPDKSGLPSDRFSAERTGGSVSTLTIQRTQQEDSAVYLCASSSQGQSNQPQHFGDGTRLSIL.